This T cell receptor (beta chain) was recorded in a study of read filtering for tumor transcriptome and immune sequencing. Study-level results: Single-read clonotypes: roughly 80% of IR-seq clonotypes (roughly 4% of reads), 74.6% of RNA-seq clonotypes (approximately 45% of reads).

This clonotype was found many times. Its antigen is as yet unknown. This library used 300 to 500 ng RNA and molecular barcoded adaptors spanning alpha/delta and beta/gamma chains. TCRdb processed the reads anew with MiXCR; each CDR3 protein has one entry. The repertoire includes 100,000 to 150,000 distinct CDR3 sequences, less than 15% of them detected once, and roughly 7.6% sits in the top ten. Germline lookup yields CDR1 KGHDR and CDR2 SFDVKD. The CDR3 is 14 residues long. Between the trimmed V and J ends, which lost 4 bases and 1 base, there was a span of 9 bases. Source material: a population of CD138-negative cells sorted from bone marrow. This TCR was sampled from a donor at least 40 years old with multiple myeloma. V usage is TRBV24-1 and J usage is TRBJ1-1, with D tentatively TRBD1 (5 bases). The CDR3 DNA reads TGTGCCACCAGTGACGACAGACCGAACACTGAAGCTTTCTTT. Residues: CATSDDRPNTEAFF.